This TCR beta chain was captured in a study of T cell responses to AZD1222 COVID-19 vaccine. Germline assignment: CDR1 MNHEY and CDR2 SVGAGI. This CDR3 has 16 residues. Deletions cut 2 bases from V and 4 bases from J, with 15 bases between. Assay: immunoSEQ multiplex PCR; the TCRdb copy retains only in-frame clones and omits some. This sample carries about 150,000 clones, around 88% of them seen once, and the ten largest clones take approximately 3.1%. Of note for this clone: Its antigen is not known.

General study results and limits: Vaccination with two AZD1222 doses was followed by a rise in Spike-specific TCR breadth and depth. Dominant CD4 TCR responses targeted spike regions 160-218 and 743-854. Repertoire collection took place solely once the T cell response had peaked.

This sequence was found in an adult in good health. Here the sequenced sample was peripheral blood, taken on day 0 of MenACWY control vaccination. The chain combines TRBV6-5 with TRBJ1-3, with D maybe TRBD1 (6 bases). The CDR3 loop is CASSYGAGETGNTIYF. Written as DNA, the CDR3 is TGTGCCAGCAGTTACGGTGCAGGGGAAACAGGAAACACCATATATTTT.